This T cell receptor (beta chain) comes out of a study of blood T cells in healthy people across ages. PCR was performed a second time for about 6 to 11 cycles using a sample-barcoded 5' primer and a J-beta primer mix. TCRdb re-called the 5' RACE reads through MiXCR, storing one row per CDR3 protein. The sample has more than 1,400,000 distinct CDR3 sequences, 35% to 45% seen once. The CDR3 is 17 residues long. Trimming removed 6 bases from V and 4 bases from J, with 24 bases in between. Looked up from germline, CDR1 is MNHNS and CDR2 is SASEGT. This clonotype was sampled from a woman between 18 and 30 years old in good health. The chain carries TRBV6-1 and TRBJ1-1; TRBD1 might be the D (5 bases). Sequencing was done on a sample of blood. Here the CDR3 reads CASRRGPVIAQVTEAFF. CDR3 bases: TGTGCCAGCAGAAGGGGACCAGTTATCGCCCAGGTCACTGAAGCTTTCTTT.